This TCR beta chain emerged from a study of vaccination effects on CD4 cells after COVID-19. Background on the study: The post-vaccine samples were taken, at the median, 72 days after the second dose.

With V trimmed by 1 base and J by 8 bases, 13 bases remained unmatched. CDR1 is SGHDT and CDR2 is YYEEEE in the germline V gene. CDR3 length: 17 amino acids. The protocol was immunoSEQ multiplex PCR, while the TCRdb copy is restricted to in-frame clones and leaves out a portion. Among approximately 24,000 clones, around 74% were seen once, and the ten largest hold 23%. Peptide-pool stimulation followed by sequencing identified expanded antigen-specific CD4+ clonotypes in the ViraFEST assay. Isolating CD4+ T cells followed about 10 days of culture. Vaccine administered to participants consisted of two doses of either BNT162b2 or mRNA-1273. It was with 10 IU/ml IL-2 and approximately 10 ug/ml peptides that more than 1.5 million PBMC per well were cultured. On both days 3 and 7, half of the culture medium was replaced with IL-2 medium. This clone was seen more than once but under ten times. Its antigen is not known.

V gene TRBV5-6 combines with J gene TRBJ2-1, with TRBD1 matching 9 bases. Specimen: CD4+ T cells from PBMCs cultured with HCoV-NL63 spike peptides, collected after COVID-19 vaccination. The receptor was derived from a human donor who received a COVID-19 vaccine. Here the CDR3 DNA reads TGTGCCAGCAGCTTGTACTCGACAGGGGGTTATCGGGATGAGCAGTTCTTC. Protein: CASSLYSTGGYRDEQFF.